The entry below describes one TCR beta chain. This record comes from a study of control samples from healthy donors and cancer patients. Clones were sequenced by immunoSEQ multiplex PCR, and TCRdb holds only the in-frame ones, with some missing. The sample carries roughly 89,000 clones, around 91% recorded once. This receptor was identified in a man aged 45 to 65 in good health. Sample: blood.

The CDR3 loop reads CASSLVVRSETQYF. For the CDR3, the DNA is TGTGCCAGCAGCTTAGTTGTACGGAGTGAGACCCAGTACTTC. The rearrangement links TRBV7-6 to TRBJ2-5; D gene ambiguous. Deletions cut 1 base from V and 5 bases from J, with 11 bases between. The CDR3 loop spans 14 amino acids. From germline, CDR1 is SGHVS and CDR2 FNYEAQ.